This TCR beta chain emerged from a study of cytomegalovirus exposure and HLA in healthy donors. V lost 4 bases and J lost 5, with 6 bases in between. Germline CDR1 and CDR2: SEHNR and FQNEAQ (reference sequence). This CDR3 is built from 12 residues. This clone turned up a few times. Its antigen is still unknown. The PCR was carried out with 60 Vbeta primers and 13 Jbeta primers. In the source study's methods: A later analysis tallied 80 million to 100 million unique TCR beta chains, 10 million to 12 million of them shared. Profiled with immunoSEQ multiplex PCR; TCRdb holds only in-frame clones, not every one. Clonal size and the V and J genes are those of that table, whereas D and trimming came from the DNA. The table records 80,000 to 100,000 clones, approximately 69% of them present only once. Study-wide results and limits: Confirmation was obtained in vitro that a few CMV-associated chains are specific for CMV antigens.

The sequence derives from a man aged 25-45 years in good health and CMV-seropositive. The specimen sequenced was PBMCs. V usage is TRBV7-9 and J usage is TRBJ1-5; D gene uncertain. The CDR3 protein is CASSSPDQPQHF. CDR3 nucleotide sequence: TGTGCCAGCAGCTCCCCGGATCAGCCCCAGCATTTT.